A single sample is the source of the 8 T cell receptor beta chains below, sequenced in a study of Ad26.COV2.S vaccination and SARS-CoV-2 variants. The treatment: around 19 received Ad26.COV2.S at low or high dose, single or two shots; roughly five received placebo; per-sample allocation not given. Day 63 after the first injection of vaccine or placebo was the sampling time. The repertoire was sequenced with immunoSEQ multiplex PCR; TCRdb's copy has only in-frame clones and lacks some. The top ten clones hold around 1.8% of a sample with under 600,000 clones, about nine tenths of them seen once. Sequencing was performed on peripheral blood, taken in a trial of Ad26.COV2.S vaccine versus placebo. The receptors come from a person between 18 and 65 years old who received the Ad26.COV2.S COVID-19 vaccine or a placebo.

This clone has only one observation. This chain links TRBV5-1 with TRBJ1-5, with a tentative D call TRBD1 (5 bases). Trimming stripped 0 bases from V and 2 bases from J, with 9 bases between. From germline, CDR1 is SGHRS and CDR2 YFSETQ. The CDR3 covers 15 residues. The CDR3, as DNA: TGCGCCAGCAGCTTGGAGGGACTACGCAATCAGCCCCAGCATTTT. It specifies CASSLEGLRNQPQHF.

This chain joins TRBV7-6 and TRBJ1-1; weak D call: TRBD1 (5 bases). The CDR3 has 13 amino acids. CDR1 and CDR2 from the germline V gene are SGHVS and FNYEAQ. Trimming took 0 bases from V and 5 from J, leaving 7 bases between them. CDR3 nucleotide sequence: TGTGCCAGCAGCTTAGCTGAGGGGACTGAAGCTTTCTTT. Translated: CASSLAEGTEAFF.

This clone turned up a few times. The chain couples TRBV28 to TRBJ1-6; TRBD1 matches 7 bases. The CDR3 loop spans 13 amino acids. The germline CDR1 and CDR2 sequences are MDHEN and SYDVKM. The V gene end was trimmed by 10 bases and the J gene end by 6 bases; junction bases not matched to a gene: 6. In DNA, the CDR3 is TGTGCCACCCGGACAGGTTTTAATTCACCCCTCCACTTT. It codes for CATRTGFNSPLHF.

This clone was counted once. The V call is TRBV10-1, the J call TRBJ2-1, with unresolved D. CDR3 size: 16 residues. V lost 0 bases and J 6 bases, leaving 15 bases between the germline ends. Germline V lookup: CDR1 WNHNN, CDR2 SYGVQD (reference sequence). The CDR3 DNA reads as TGCGCCAGCAGTGAGTCGGGCAGCTTTTCGGGCAATGAGCAGTTCTTC. Translated: CASSESGSFSGNEQFF.

V and J are TRBV29-1 and TRBJ1-2; unclear D gene. This CDR3 comprises 11 residues. Germline CDR1 is SQVTM and CDR2 is ANQGSEA. With 8 bases removed from V and 6 bases from J, the gap between germline ends came to 13 bases. The CDR3 DNA is TGCAGCCTCAGGTCCCCTCATGGCTACACCTTC. It yields the protein CSLRSPHGYTF. The full variable domain, in which reference TRBV29-1 and TRBJ1-2 provide the parts outside the CDR3, is SAVISQKPSRDICQRGTSLTIQCQVDSQVTMMFWYRQQPGQSLTLIATANQGSEATYESGFVIDKFPISRPNLTFSTLTVSNMSPEDSSIYLCSLRSPHGYTFGSGTRLTVV.

This chain joins TRBV9 and TRBJ1-1; no definite D call. The germline V gene encodes CDR1 SGDLS and CDR2 YYNGEE. The CDR3 totals 15 residues. V dropped 1 base and J dropped 1 base, with 11 bases sitting between them. The CDR3 here is CASSVRGNRNTEAFF. In nucleotides, the CDR3 is TGTGCCAGCAGCGTACGAGGGAATAGGAACACTGAAGCTTTCTTT.

The rearrangement links TRBV27 to TRBJ1-4; possible D gene TRBD1, 6 bases. V lost 3 bases, J lost 9 bases, and 14 bases lay in between. This CDR3 has 14 residues. Germline CDR1 MNHEY, CDR2 SMNVEV (reference sequence). CDR3 nucleotides: TGTGCCAGCAGTTTCGTGTCGCGGGGGCAAAAACTGTTTTTT. It encodes CASSFVSRGQKLFF.

This clone has only one observation. The rearrangement uses TRBV11-2 and TRBJ2-3; the match to TRBD2 covers 7 bases. There are 18 residues in the CDR3. CDR1 is SGHAT, CDR2 FQNNGV, per germline. The CDR3 nucleotides are TGTGCAAGCTCCGGACTAGAAGTATGGGCCTCTATTTCAGATACGCAGTATTTT. This gives the protein CASSGLEVWASISDTQYF.